This TCR beta chain was found in a study of blood T cell repertoires in COVID-19. Study-level background: Samples representing acute and convalescent COVID-19 were sourced from the United States, Italy and Spain. T cells, B-cell-depleted T cells, or PBMCs provided the cDNA or gDNA that served as material.

Per the authors' pipeline: How many nucleated cells were present was estimated from reference gene primer amplification. Method: immunoSEQ multiplex PCR; TCRdb's copy keeps in-frame clones and lacks some. V and J calls and clone size follow that table, whereas D and trimming were derived from the DNA. Counted here are 230,000 or so clones, more than 85% occurring once; the ten biggest clones make up 1.9%. Germline values: CDR1 SGHRS, CDR2 YFSETQ. With V trimmed by 1 base and J by 7 bases, 11 bases remained unmatched. The CDR3 is made up of 16 amino acids. The V and J genes are TRBV5-1 and TRBJ2-1; 7 nucleotides agree with TRBD2. The sample taken for sequencing was peripheral blood. This receptor was taken from a man aged 35 to 55 with active or convalescent COVID-19. The CDR3 DNA follows: TGCGCCAGCAGCTTGCTAAAGGGAGGGATGAGAAATGAGCAGTTCTTC. It translates to CASSLLKGGMRNEQFF.